This T cell receptor beta chain originates from a study of OX40 agonist ivuxolimab in advanced cancers. For the study at large: Enrolled patients in dose escalation had cancers that were hepatocellular carcinoma, melanoma, renal cell or head and neck cancer.

The repertoire was sequenced with immunoSEQ multiplex PCR; TCRdb's copy has only in-frame clones and lacks some. The sample records 100,000 or so clones, less than 90% being singletons. The germline gives CDR1 SGDLS, CDR2 YYNGEE. CDR3 size: 13 residues. The V end was cut by 5 bases, the J end by 4 bases, with 7 bases between. Sequenced here: CD4+ or CD8+ T cells sorted from blood, sampled in a trial of the OX40 agonist ivuxolimab. This rearrangement joins TRBV9 to TRBJ1-6, with unresolved D. This clonotype was obtained from an adult with an advanced solid tumor such as melanoma, head and neck, liver or kidney cancer. CDR3 in amino acids: CASSELYNSPLHF. CDR3 in DNA: TGTGCCAGCAGTGAATTATATAATTCACCCCTCCACTTT.